This T cell receptor beta chain is drawn from a study of T cells in Graves' hyperthyroidism and ophthalmopathy. Patients with uncontrolled infections, other autoimmune diseases, pregnancy or lactation were excluded. Per germline, CDR1 MDHEN and CDR2 SYDVKM. This CDR3 comprises 14 residues. V lost 4 bases to trimming and J lost 2 bases, with 9 bases between them. Researchers amplified the TCR beta CDR3 regions from RNA transcripts. The HTBI set primed first-round TCR CDR3 RT-PCR. Via MiXCR, TCRdb re-called the multiplex PCR reads, giving one row per CDR3 protein. The sample consists of 160,000 or so distinct CDR3 sequences, approximately 9% of them appearing once. This clonotype has a count of ten or more.

This receptor was identified in a woman under 30 with Graves' hyperthyroidism that later progressed to Graves' ophthalmopathy. The chain carries TRBV28 and TRBJ1-5; D uncertain. The specimen was blood. CDR3 nucleotides: TGTGCCAGCAGTTACCTCGGGGGCAATCAGCCCCAGCATTTT. This gives the protein CASSYLGGNQPQHF.